These T cell receptor beta chains were read from a single sample in a study of resident and recirculating memory T cells in vitiligo. Measured with immunoSEQ multiplex PCR; TCRdb has only the in-frame clones, and not every one. Of around 76,000 clones listed, just over 90% are singletons. Sequences were obtained from blood. The receptors come from a male donor with vitiligo. Both conserved end residues are part of each CDR3. D genes are given only for firm matches. Size values are once, few and many counts, or a class for expanded clones, and some rows have none.

abundance: -
d_gene: -
v_gene: TRBV30
len: 14
j_gene: TRBJ1-2
CDR3aa: CAWSSSGPNYGYTF
CDR3nt: TGTGCCTGGAGTTCATCAGGGCCGAACTATGGCTACACCTTC

abundance: -
d_gene: TRBD1
v_gene: TRBV12-5
len: 18
j_gene: TRBJ1-4
CDR3aa: CASGLVGLRQGAMEKLFF
CDR3nt: TGTGCTAGTGGTTTGGTAGGGTTGCGACAGGGGGCAATGGAAAAACTGTTTTTT

abundance: -
d_gene: TRBD1
v_gene: TRBV19
len: 14
j_gene: TRBJ1-1
CDR3aa: CASSIGQGAPEAFF
CDR3nt: TGTGCCAGTAGCATAGGACAGGGGGCCCCTGAAGCTTTCTTT

abundance: -
d_gene: -
v_gene: TRBV4-3
len: 14
j_gene: TRBJ1-4
CDR3aa: CASSQGQGNEKLFF
CDR3nt: TGCGCCAGCAGCCAAGGGCAGGGTAATGAAAAACTGTTTTTT

abundance: -
d_gene: TRBD1
v_gene: TRBV4-3
len: 15
j_gene: TRBJ2-7
CDR3aa: CASSQEVGQIYEQYF
CDR3nt: TGCGCCAGCAGCCAAGAAGTGGGACAGATCTACGAGCAGTACTTC

abundance: -
d_gene: -
v_gene: TRBV19
len: 14
j_gene: TRBJ1-2
CDR3aa: CASFQYPGTFGYTF
CDR3nt: TGTGCCAGCTTCCAGTATCCCGGGACATTCGGCTACACCTTC

abundance: -
d_gene: -
v_gene: TRBV7-2
len: 15
j_gene: TRBJ1-5
CDR3aa: CASSLAPGADQPQHF
CDR3nt: TGTGCCAGCAGCTTAGCCCCAGGGGCGGATCAGCCCCAGCATTTT

abundance: -
d_gene: -
v_gene: TRBV30
len: 13
j_gene: TRBJ1-1
CDR3aa: CASRARVGTEAFF
CDR3nt: TGTGCCTCCCGCGCCAGGGTGGGCACTGAAGCTTTCTTT

abundance: -
d_gene: -
v_gene: TRBV6-4
len: 15
j_gene: TRBJ2-6
CDR3aa: CASSDRGSGANVLTF
CDR3nt: TGTGCCAGCAGTGACCGGGGGTCTGGGGCCAACGTCCTGACTTTC

abundance: once
d_gene: TRBD1
v_gene: TRBV2
len: 15
j_gene: TRBJ2-2
CDR3aa: CASRKGAQITGELFF
CDR3nt: TGTGCCAGCAGAAAGGGGGCGCAGATCACCGGGGAGCTGTTTTTT

abundance: -
d_gene: -
v_gene: TRBV5-4
len: 13
j_gene: TRBJ2-1
CDR3aa: CASNSRGNNEQFF
CDR3nt: TGTGCCAGCAACTCCCGGGGGAACAATGAGCAGTTCTTC

abundance: -
d_gene: TRBD1
v_gene: TRBV18
len: 15
j_gene: TRBJ2-3
CDR3aa: CASSRQGADTDTQYF
CDR3nt: TGTGCCAGCTCAAGACAGGGGGCCGACACAGATACGCAGTATTTT

abundance: -
d_gene: TRBD1
v_gene: TRBV7-2
len: 14
j_gene: TRBJ2-2
CDR3aa: CASRWTGQRGELFF
CDR3nt: TGTGCCAGCAGGTGGACAGGGCAAAGGGGGGAGCTGTTTTTT

abundance: -
d_gene: -
v_gene: TRBV2
len: 12
j_gene: TRBJ1-2
CDR3aa: CASSPNSYGYTF
CDR3nt: TGTGCCAGCAGTCCTAATTCCTATGGCTACACCTTC

abundance: -
d_gene: -
v_gene: TRBV27
len: 14
j_gene: TRBJ1-1
CDR3aa: CASSLTAGNTEAFF
CDR3nt: TGTGCCAGCAGTTTAACTGCGGGGAACACTGAAGCTTTCTTT

abundance: -
d_gene: TRBD2
v_gene: TRBV6-1
len: 15
j_gene: TRBJ2-5
CDR3aa: CASSSLAGDQETQYF
CDR3nt: TGTGCCAGCAGTTCACTAGCGGGGGACCAAGAGACCCAGTACTTC

abundance: -
d_gene: -
v_gene: TRBV4-3
len: 13
j_gene: TRBJ1-1
CDR3aa: CASSHRTYERAFF
CDR3nt: TGCGCCAGCAGCCACAGGACCTACGAGCGGGCTTTCTTT

abundance: -
d_gene: TRBD1
v_gene: TRBV5-4
len: 15
j_gene: TRBJ2-1
CDR3aa: CASSLETGGIQEQFF
CDR3nt: TGTGCCAGCAGCTTGGAGACAGGGGGCATCCAGGAGCAGTTCTTC